A single sample is the source of the 16 T cell receptor beta chains below, sequenced in a study of cytomegalovirus exposure and HLA in healthy donors. Vbeta (60) and Jbeta (13) primers were used in the PCR. Clones were read by immunoSEQ multiplex PCR, and TCRdb kept only the in-frame ones, dropping some. Of about 160,000 clones listed, about four fifths are singletons. Sequencing was done on a sample of PBMCs. These receptors were taken from a male donor in good health and CMV-seropositive.

The chain links TRBV28 to TRBJ1-1; 8 bases map to TRBD1. The CDR3 sequence is 15 residues long. The V segment lost 3 bases and the J segment 5 bases; nucleotides outside the gene matches: 8. The germline V gene has CDR1 MDHEN and CDR2 SYDVKM. The CDR3 sequence is CASSFAQGAWTEAFF. The CDR3, as DNA: TGTGCCAGCAGTTTCGCCCAGGGGGCTTGGACTGAAGCTTTCTTT.

This clone turned up a few times. This chain uses TRBV6-1 with TRBJ1-1, with D perhaps matching TRBD1 (6 bases). V was cut by 6 bases and J by 4 bases, with 15 bases left in between. CDR3 length equals 14 residues. Per germline, CDR1 MNHNS and CDR2 SASEGT. The CDR3: CASRRLTGFTEAFF. CDR3 bases: TGTGCCAGCAGAAGGTTAACAGGGTTCACTGAAGCTTTCTTT.

The chain carries TRBV7-2 and TRBJ2-1; D gene uncertain. Trimming removed 2 bases at V and 6 bases at J, with 8 bases between. In germline, CDR1 is SGHTA, CDR2 FQGNSA. The CDR3 length is 13 residues. CDR3 DNA sequence: TGTGCCAGCAGCTTAAATTTAGTCAATGAGCAGTTCTTC. This sequence encodes CASSLNLVNEQFF.

This clone has only one observation. Other DNA sequences in the same sample also yield this CDR3. This sequence joins TRBV7-2 and TRBJ1-1; possible D gene TRBD1, 6 bases. The germline V and J ends were trimmed by 3 bases and 1 base, with 9 bases remaining between them. The CDR3 has 14 residues. Germline CDR1 is SGHTA and CDR2 is FQGNSA. The CDR3 sequence is CASSFSGQNTEAFF. The CDR3 DNA sequence: TGTGCCAGCAGCTTTTCGGGACAGAACACTGAAGCTTTCTTT.

The rearrangement links TRBV28 to TRBJ2-4; possible D gene TRBD1, 6 bases. The V end was cut by 5 bases, the J end by 2 bases, with 13 bases between. Germline V lookup: CDR1 MDHEN, CDR2 SYDVKM. The CDR3 runs to 15 residues. CDR3 sequence reads: CASSLPTGTKNIQYF. The CDR3 region has the DNA TGTGCCAGCAGTCTACCTACAGGGACCAAAAACATTCAGTACTTC.

With respect to this clone: Germline is not matched at one junction end, which may reflect a read error. The chain carries TRBV10-2 and TRBJ1-4, with D possibly TRBD1 on 5 matching bases. Germline V gene data show CDR1 as WSHSY and CDR2 as SAAADI. The CDR3 is made up of 13 amino acids. The DNA of the CDR3 is TGCGCCAGCAGTGAGGCCAGCAGGGCTCCGGAGCTTTTT. It encodes CASSEASRAPELF.

The chain couples TRBV5-4 to TRBJ2-3; TRBD2 agrees at 9 bases. V was clipped by 2 bases and J by 4 bases; unmatched bases: 5. The CDR3 extends over 15 amino acids. Germline loops: CDR1 SGHNT, CDR2 YYREEE (reference sequence). The CDR3 bases are TGTGCCAGCAGCTTAGGCGGGAGGGCGGCAGATACGCAGTATTTT. Translating gives CASSLGGRAADTQYF. Full variable domain (remainder filled in from reference TRBV5-4 and TRBJ2-3): ETGVTQSPTHLIKTRGQQVTLRCSSQSGHNTVSWYQQALGQGPQFIFQYYREEENGRGNFPPRFSGLQFPNYSSELNVNALELDDSALYLCASSLGGRAADTQYFGPGTRLTVL.

This clone was seen just once. The chain is built from TRBV25-1 and TRBJ1-1; unclear D gene. V was trimmed by 6 bases and J by 4 bases, leaving 9 bases between them. CDR3 length: 12 residues. The V gene's germline CDR1 is MGHDK and CDR2 SYGVNS. CDR3 bases: TGTGCCAGCAGAACGGTGCGCACTGAAGCTTTCTTT. This codes for CASRTVRTEAFF.

V gene TRBV10-3 combines with J gene TRBJ2-3; D gene uncertain. Per the germline V gene, CDR1 is ENHRY and CDR2 is SYGVKD. V lost 2 bases, J lost 6 bases, and 6 bases lay in between. CDR3 length: 12 amino acids. DNA of the CDR3: TGTGCCATCAGTGAGGAGAGCGATACGCAGTATTTT. This encodes CAISEESDTQYF.

The J gene is TRBJ2-3, the V gene TRBV10-3; 8 bases line up with TRBD2. This CDR3 comprises 13 residues. The V and J ends lost 6 bases and 3 bases, in that order; junction bases with no gene match: 2. Germline V lookup: CDR1 ENHRY, CDR2 SYGVKD. The CDR3 protein is CAIRAGGTDTQYF. The CDR3 nucleotides read TGTGCCATCAGGGCGGGAGGAACAGATACGCAGTATTTT.

The chain joins TRBV28 to TRBJ2-1; TRBD1 might be the D (6 bases). V lost 4 bases and J 8 bases, leaving 9 bases between the germline ends. This CDR3 comprises 12 residues. Germline values: CDR1 MDHEN, CDR2 SYDVKM. The CDR3 sequence is CASSSTGYEQFF. CDR3 DNA sequence: TGTGCCAGCAGTTCTACAGGGTATGAGCAGTTCTTC.

In this sample, this clone turned up a few times. The sample contains more than one DNA sequence encoding this CDR3. The chain combines TRBV5-1 with TRBJ1-1; D gene ambiguous. V lost 0 bases to trimming and J lost 1 base, with 7 bases between them. The germline gives CDR1 SGHRS, CDR2 YFSETQ. The CDR3 length is 14 residues. CDR3 residues: CASSLVTGNTEAFF. The CDR3 nucleotides are TGCGCCAGCAGCTTGGTTACGGGGAACACTGAAGCTTTCTTT. Variable domain in full (rest from reference TRBV5-1 and TRBJ1-1): KAGVTQTPRYLIKTRGQQVTLSCSPISGHRSVSWYQQTPGQGLQFLFEYFSETQRNKGNFPGRFSGRQFSNSRSEMNVSTLELGDSALYLCASSLVTGNTEAFFGQGTRLTVV.

The chain joins TRBV28 to TRBJ2-7; perhaps TRBD1 as D (6 bases). Trimming left V 1 base short and J 5 bases short, with 12 bases between. This CDR3 is 14 amino acids long. CDR1 MDHEN and CDR2 SYDVKM come from the germline V gene. DNA for the CDR3: TGTGCCAGCAGTTTATTGGGCAGGGGCCACGAGCAGTACTTC. It is translated as CASSLLGRGHEQYF.

A single count supports this clone. The rearrangement uses TRBV2 and TRBJ1-4; D is undetermined. Trimming took 3 bases from V and 5 from J, leaving 10 bases between them. The CDR3 consists of 14 residues. Germline assignment: CDR1 SNHLY and CDR2 FYNNEI. The CDR3 DNA follows: TGTGCCAGCAGTGAGTGGAGGAAAAATGAAAAACTGTTTTTT. Residues: CASSEWRKNEKLFF.

The V gene is TRBV6-5, the J gene TRBJ1-2; no clear D gene. Trimming pared 2 bases from V and 7 bases from J, leaving 14 bases between. Germline V gives CDR1 MNHEY, CDR2 SVGAGI. The CDR3 is made up of 14 amino acids. This CDR3 is CASSYRASGAGYTF. The CDR3 DNA reads as TGTGCCAGCAGTTACAGGGCCAGCGGAGCTGGCTACACCTTC.

The chain carries TRBV5-4 and TRBJ2-5; TRBD2 aligns across 9 bases. Trimming removed 1 base from V and 5 bases from J; junction bases left unmatched: 6. Germline CDR1 SGHNT, CDR2 YYREEE (reference sequence). The CDR3 length is 15 residues. The CDR3 loop reads CASSLKREVVETQYF. The CDR3 DNA reads as TGTGCCAGCAGCTTGAAGCGGGAGGTTGTTGAGACCCAGTACTTC.